The TCR beta chain described here comes from a study of shared clonotypes between healthy human individuals. Germline V gives CDR1 MNHEY, CDR2 SVGAGI. This CDR3 is 14 amino acids long. The germline V and J ends were trimmed by 3 bases and 2 bases, with 10 bases remaining between them. This clone appeared a few times. Profiled with immunoSEQ multiplex PCR; TCRdb holds only in-frame clones, not every one. This table holds some 2,500,000 clones, under 95% found once. Material for sequencing was naive CD4+ T cells from PBMCs. Subset defined: CD45RA+ positively selected. This receptor was obtained from a young man in good health. Some clones in this sample may be carry-over from other donors' samples. The rearrangement links TRBV6-5 to TRBJ1-1; unclear D gene. The chain's CDR3 is CASSYGGVNTEAFF. CDR3 in DNA: TGTGCCAGCAGTTATGGTGGCGTAAACACTGAAGCTTTCTTT.